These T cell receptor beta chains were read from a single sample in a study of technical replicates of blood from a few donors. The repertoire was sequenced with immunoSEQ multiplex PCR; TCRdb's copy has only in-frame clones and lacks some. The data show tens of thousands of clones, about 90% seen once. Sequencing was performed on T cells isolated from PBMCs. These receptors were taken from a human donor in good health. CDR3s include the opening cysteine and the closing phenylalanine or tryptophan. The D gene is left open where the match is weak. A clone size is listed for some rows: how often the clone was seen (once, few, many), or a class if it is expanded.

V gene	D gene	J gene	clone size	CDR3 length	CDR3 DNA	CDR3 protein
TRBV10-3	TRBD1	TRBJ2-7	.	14	TGTGCCATCAGTGAGTTGGGACAGCTCTACGAGCAGTACTTC	CAISELGQLYEQYF
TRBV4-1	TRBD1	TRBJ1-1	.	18	TGCGCCAGCAGCCCACAGGGGTGGGGGGTGGCTTCGAACACTGAAGCTTTCTTT	CASSPQGWGVASNTEAFF
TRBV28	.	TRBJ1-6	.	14	TGTGCCAGCAGTTTTTTGGCGGGTAATTCACCCCTCCACTTT	CASSFLAGNSPLHF
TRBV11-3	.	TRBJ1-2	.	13	TGTGCCAGCAGCTTAAGAGGTACGGGTGGCTACACCTTC	CASSLRGTGGYTF
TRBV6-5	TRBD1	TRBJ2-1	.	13	TGTGCCAGCAGTTACCGGACAGGGGCTGAGCAGTTCTTC	CASSYRTGAEQFF
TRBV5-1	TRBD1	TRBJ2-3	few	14	TGCGCCAGCAGTCCAGGACAGGGCACAGATACGCAGTATTTT	CASSPGQGTDTQYF
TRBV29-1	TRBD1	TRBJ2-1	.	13	TGCAGCGTTGACGAGGGACAGGTCAATGAGCAGTTCTTC	CSVDEGQVNEQFF
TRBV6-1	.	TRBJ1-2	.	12	TGTGCCAGCATCCCGATCGGCTATGGCTACACCTTC	CASIPIGYGYTF
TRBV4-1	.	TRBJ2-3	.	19	TGCGCCAGCAGCCAAGATGGATCTTCGGACTCTTACCTCACAGATACGCAGTATTTT	CASSQDGSSDSYLTDTQYF
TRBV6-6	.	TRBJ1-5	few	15	TGTGCCAGCAGTAGACAGACCGATAGCAATCAGCCCCAGCATTTT	CASSRQTDSNQPQHF
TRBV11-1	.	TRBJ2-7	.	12	TGTGCCAGCAGCTCCACCTACTACGAGCAGTACTTC	CASSSTYYEQYF
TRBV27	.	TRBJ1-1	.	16	TGTGCCAGCAGTCACACAGACAGGCGTCTCGACACTGAAGCTTTCTTT	CASSHTDRRLDTEAFF
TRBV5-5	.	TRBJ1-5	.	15	TGTGCCAGCAGCTTGCGAGGGTACAGCAATCAGCCCCAGCATTTT	CASSLRGYSNQPQHF
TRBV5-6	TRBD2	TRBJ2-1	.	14	TGTGCCAGCAGCCCGCTCGCGGGAGAAAATGAGCAGTTCTTC	CASSPLAGENEQFF
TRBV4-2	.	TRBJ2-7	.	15	TGTGCCAGCAGCCAAGTCGGCGGGACCAGCTACGAGCAGTACTTC	CASSQVGGTSYEQYF
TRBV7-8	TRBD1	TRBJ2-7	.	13	TGTGCCAGCAGCTTAAGGGGGCGGAACGAGCAGTACTTC	CASSLRGRNEQYF
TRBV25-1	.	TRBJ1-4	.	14	TGTGCCAGCACCCGAAGCGCTACTAATGAAAAACTGTTTTTT	CASTRSATNEKLFF
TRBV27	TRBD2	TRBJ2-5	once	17	TGTGCCAGCAGAAAAGAAACCGGGAGGGCCGTTCAAGAGACCCAGTACTTC	CASRKETGRAVQETQYF
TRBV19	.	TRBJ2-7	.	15	TGTGCCAGTAGTACCCACGTTCCGGGGATCTACGAGCAGTACTTC	CASSTHVPGIYEQYF
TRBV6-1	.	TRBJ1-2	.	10	TGTGCCACAGGGGACTATGGCTACACCTTC	CATGDYGYTF
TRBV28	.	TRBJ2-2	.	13	TGTGCCAGCAGTATCTTCAGGGCCGGGGAGCTGTTTTTT	CASSIFRAGELFF
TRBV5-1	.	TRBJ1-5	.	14	TGCGCCAGCAGCCCAGGACAGACTAATCAGCCCCAGCATTTT	CASSPGQTNQPQHF
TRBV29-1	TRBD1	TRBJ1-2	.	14	TGCAGCGTTGAAGATCGGGACAGGGGCTATGGCTACACCTTC	CSVEDRDRGYGYTF
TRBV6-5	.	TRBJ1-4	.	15	TGTGCCAGCAGTTACTCGATGGGGCAGAATGAAAAACTGTTTTTT	CASSYSMGQNEKLFF
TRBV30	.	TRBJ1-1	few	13	TGTGCCTGGGTGGGGCAGGGGTATACTGAAGCTTTCTTT	CAWVGQGYTEAFF
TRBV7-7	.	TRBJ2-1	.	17	TGTGCTAGCAGCTTAGTAATAGGGGTGAGCTCCTACAATGAGCAGTTCTTC	CASSLVIGVSSYNEQFF
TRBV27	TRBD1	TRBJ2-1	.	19	TGTGCCAGCAGTCACAGGGGGACTCTCCCCAGGGGGCGAAACAATGAGCAGTTCTTC	CASSHRGTLPRGRNNEQFF
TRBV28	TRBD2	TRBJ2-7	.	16	TGTGCCAGCAGTTTATGGAGAGCGGGAAGCCGGTACGAGCAGTACTTC	CASSLWRAGSRYEQYF
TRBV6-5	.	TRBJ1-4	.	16	TGTGCCAGCAGTTACTCTTCGACAGGTGGAAGTGAAAAACTGTTTTTT	CASSYSSTGGSEKLFF
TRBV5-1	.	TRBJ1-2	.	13	TGCGCCAGCAGCTTGGCGGGGGGCGACGGCTACACCTTC	CASSLAGGDGYTF
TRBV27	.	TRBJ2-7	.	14	TGTGCCAGCAGTTCGGGAGACTTATCCCGCGAGCAGTACTTC	CASSSGDLSREQYF
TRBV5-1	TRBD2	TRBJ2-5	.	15	TGCGCCAGCACCCTCGGGGCTAGCGGGAGTCAGACCCAGTACTTC	CASTLGASGSQTQYF
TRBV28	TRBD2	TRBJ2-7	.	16	TGTGCCAGCAGCCTTTTAGCGGGAGGACTCTCCTACGAGCAGTACTTC	CASSLLAGGLSYEQYF
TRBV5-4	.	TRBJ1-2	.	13	TGTGCCAGCAGCTTGGATAGGGACTTTGGCTACACCTTC	CASSLDRDFGYTF
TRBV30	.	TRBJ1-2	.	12	TGTGCCTGTGACCGGGGGTTGGGTGGCTACACCTTC	CACDRGLGGYTF
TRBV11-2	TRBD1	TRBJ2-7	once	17	TGTGCCAGCAGCTTAGATCAGGGGACAGGTACCAACTACGAGCAGTACTTC	CASSLDQGTGTNYEQYF
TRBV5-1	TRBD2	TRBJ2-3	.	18	TGCGCCAGCTTGGTAAAGGGACTAGCGGGATCTAGGGCAGATACGCAGTATTTT	CASLVKGLAGSRADTQYF
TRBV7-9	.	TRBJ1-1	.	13	TGTGCCACGGGGGATACTCGGGGGACTGAAGCTTTCTTT	CATGDTRGTEAFF
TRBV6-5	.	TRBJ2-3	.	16	TGTGCCAGCAGTTATGTGAATCCCGGTCGCACAGATACGCAGTATTTT	CASSYVNPGRTDTQYF